A selection of T cell receptor beta chains follows, all from one sample in a study of blood T cell repertoires in COVID-19. Produced via immunoSEQ multiplex PCR; TCRdb's table is partial and in-frame only. The sample has hundreds of thousands of clones, about 88% seen once. The specimen was peripheral blood. The receptors were gathered from a man aged 35-49 years with acute or convalescent COVID-19. The CDR3 runs from the conserved cysteine through the conserved F or W. The D gene is left open where the match is weak. Clone size is stated in some rows and not others, as once, few, many or a class when expanded.

v_call	clone_size	j_call	d_call	cdr3_aa	cdr3_nt
TRBV15	NA	TRBJ2-1	TRBD1	CATSGGQPLYNEQFF	TGTGCCACCAGCGGGGGACAGCCCCTGTACAATGAGCAGTTCTTC
TRBV27	once	TRBJ2-3	NA	CASSLLAAIIPDTQYF	TGTGCCAGCAGTTTGTTGGCGGCCATTATACCAGATACGCAGTATTTT
TRBV19	NA	TRBJ2-5	NA	CASSIGGGVETQYF	TGTGCCAGTAGCATCGGAGGGGGGGTAGAGACCCAGTACTTC
TRBV5-1	NA	TRBJ1-2	NA	CASSKDRNNYGYTF	TGCGCCAGCAGCAAGGACAGAAATAACTATGGCTACACCTTC
TRBV11-2	NA	TRBJ1-4	NA	CASSSPTSGEKLFF	TGTGCCAGCAGCTCCCCCACCTCGGGGGAAAAACTGTTTTTT
TRBV14	NA	TRBJ2-7	TRBD2	CASSRREGGWIEQYF	TGTGCCAGCAGCCGTCGGGAGGGGGGTTGGATTGAGCAGTACTTC
TRBV25-1	NA	TRBJ1-1	NA	CASSEPDSPKAFF	TGTGCCAGCAGTGAACCTGACAGTCCCAAGGCTTTCTTT
TRBV2	once	TRBJ2-7	TRBD1	CASREQGNSYEQYF	TGTGCCAGCAGGGAACAGGGGAACTCCTACGAGCAGTACTTC
TRBV10-3	few	TRBJ2-7	NA	CAISEPAGVYEQYF	TGTGCCATCAGTGAGCCCGCGGGTGTCTACGAGCAGTACTTC
TRBV24-1	NA	TRBJ2-5	TRBD2	CATSDDPGLAGQETQYF	TGTGCCACCAGTGATGATCCGGGACTAGCGGGACAAGAGACCCAGTACTTC
TRBV9	NA	TRBJ1-4	NA	CASSPPGGGNEKLFF	TGTGCCAGCAGCCCACCGGGAGGGGGTAATGAAAAACTGTTTTTT
TRBV7-2	NA	TRBJ2-3	TRBD2	CASSLVAGDTDTQYF	TGTGCCAGCAGCTTAGTCGCGGGGGACACAGATACGCAGTATTTT
TRBV3-1/TRBV3-2	NA	TRBJ2-3	TRBD1	CASSPMAGGDTQYF	TGTGCCAGCAGCCCCATGGCAGGGGGAGATACGCAGTATTTT
TRBV7-2	NA	TRBJ2-1	NA	CASSSQRGDRWFF	TGTGCCAGCAGCTCCCAGAGGGGGGACAGATGGTTCTTC
TRBV7-2	NA	TRBJ2-7	TRBD2	CASSSRGAGRGEQYF	TGTGCCAGCAGCTCGAGGGGAGCGGGACGGGGCGAGCAGTACTTC
TRBV24-1	NA	TRBJ1-2	TRBD1	CATSRTGIDGYTF	TGTGCCACCAGCCGGACAGGGATAGACGGCTACACCTTC
TRBV14	NA	TRBJ2-7	TRBD2	CASSQREVPPYEQYF	TGTGCCAGCAGCCAACGGGAGGTCCCACCCTACGAGCAGTACTTC
TRBV7-2	NA	TRBJ2-3	NA	CASSLSKGVGTDTQYF	TGTGCCAGCAGCTTAAGCAAGGGGGTGGGCACAGATACGCAGTATTTT
TRBV29-1	NA	TRBJ2-1	NA	CSVVRGSRNEQFF	TGCAGCGTTGTAAGGGGTTCCCGTAATGAGCAGTTCTTC
TRBV19	NA	TRBJ2-1	NA	CASGGPNEQFF	TGTGCCAGCGGGGGTCCCAATGAGCAGTTCTTC
TRBV19	once	TRBJ2-1	NA	CASSIGRNNEQFF	TGTGCCAGTAGTATTGGCCGAAACAATGAGCAGTTCTTC
TRBV5-5	once	TRBJ1-3	NA	CASSPRSGTSGNTIYF	TGTGCCAGCAGCCCTCGTTCAGGTACCTCTGGAAACACCATATATTTT
TRBV28	once	TRBJ2-2	TRBD2	CASILGASGNTGELFF	TGTGCCAGCATCCTAGGGGCTAGCGGGAACACCGGGGAGCTGTTTTTT
TRBV27	few	TRBJ2-2	NA	CASSLLTRGVGTGELFF	TGTGCCAGCAGTCTCCTCACCCGAGGAGTGGGCACCGGGGAGCTGTTTTTT
TRBV6-5	NA	TRBJ1-6	NA	CASSQRGDLLGGLHF	TGTGCCAGCAGCCAAAGGGGCGACTTGTTGGGCGGACTCCACTTT
TRBV5-4	NA	TRBJ2-3	NA	CASSLVQTGTDTQYF	TGTGCCAGCAGCTTGGTGCAGACTGGCACAGATACGCAGTATTTT
TRBV9	NA	TRBJ2-3	NA	CASSVDPRRGTDTQYF	TGTGCCAGCAGCGTAGACCCCCGGCGGGGCACAGATACGCAGTATTTT
TRBV27	NA	TRBJ2-3	TRBD2	CASSFLGTSDTDTQYF	TGTGCCAGCAGTTTCCTGGGGACTAGTGACACAGATACGCAGTATTTT
TRBV30	NA	TRBJ1-4	NA	CAWSVGGATNEKLFF	TGTGCCTGGAGTGTAGGAGGGGCAACTAATGAAAAACTGTTTTTT
TRBV7-2	NA	TRBJ2-7	NA	CASSLAPGYEQYF	TGTGCCAGCAGCTTAGCCCCAGGTTACGAGCAGTACTTC
TRBV2	NA	TRBJ2-2	TRBD1	CASRGTGRAGELFF	TGTGCCAGCCGGGGGACAGGGCGGGCCGGGGAGCTGTTTTTT
TRBV25-1	NA	TRBJ2-3	NA	CASSELGRGESADTQYF	TGTGCCAGCAGTGAATTGGGCAGGGGTGAGTCAGCAGATACGCAGTATTTT
TRBV24-1	NA	TRBJ1-2	TRBD1	CATSERGQGNYGYTF	TGTGCCACCAGTGAAAGGGGACAGGGCAACTATGGCTACACCTTC
TRBV10-3	NA	TRBJ2-1	NA	CALRPSPENEQFF	TGTGCCCTTAGGCCCTCCCCGGAGAATGAGCAGTTCTTC
TRBV18	NA	TRBJ2-1	NA	CASSPPPGAEEQFF	TGTGCCAGCTCACCTCCCCCGGGAGCCGAGGAGCAGTTCTTC
TRBV20-1	NA	TRBJ2-1	TRBD2	CSASTSGRNNNEQFF	TGCAGTGCTAGTACCAGCGGGAGGAACAACAATGAGCAGTTCTTC
TRBV5-1	NA	TRBJ1-6	NA	CASSPGGSPLHF	TGCGCCAGCAGCCCGGGGGGGTCACCCCTCCACTTT
TRBV14	NA	TRBJ2-7	NA	CASSLFSGSYEQYF	TGTGCCAGCAGCCTATTTAGCGGAAGCTACGAGCAGTACTTC
TRBV6-6	NA	TRBJ1-6	NA	CASNPQWGDSPLHF	TGTGCCAGCAATCCCCAGTGGGGAGATTCACCCCTCCACTTT